Only a few counts were recorded for the clone carrying this T cell receptor (beta chain). Its antigen is unknown. Trimming took off 5 bases at V and 5 bases at J, with 10 bases between the two ends. This CDR3 comprises 13 residues. Isolation yielded PBMCs, at least 6.5 million per sample, in every case. The source of the sample is a study of blood T cells in healthy people across ages. A J-beta primer mix and a sample-barcoded 5' primer were used in a second PCR of roughly 7 to 12 cycles. TCRdb re-derived calls from the 5' RACE reads in MiXCR, one entry per CDR3 protein. Of 1.5 million to 2 million distinct CDR3 sequences listed, about 30% were seen once; the top ten hold roughly 8%. Overall study results and limits: It was not possible, with unsorted PBMCs, to conclusively compare naive and antigen-experienced cells. In older individuals, TCR beta diversity per million T cells was lower, falling roughly linearly with age.

The TCR sequence derives from a woman in her twenties or thirties in good health. This sequence joins TRBV12-3 or TRBV12-4 and TRBJ1-5, with unresolved D. Sample: blood. The CDR3, as DNA: TGTGCCAGCAGTAAAGATTATTATCAGCCCCAGCATTTT. Translated: CASSKDYYQPQHF.